This record concerns one T cell receptor beta chain sequence. What it binds is not known. The sample originates from a study of human T cells and chemical hapten exposure. Time point: patch test 1, 2 weeks after DPC sensitization. Treatment indicated: therapeutic diphenylcyclopropenone sensitization with weekly scalp DPC. Ahead of each patch test application, blood was drawn. Germline CDR1 and CDR2: MNHEY and SMNVEV (reference sequence). V lost 2 bases and J lost 3; bases outside the gene matches: 3. This CDR3 has 14 amino acids. Study-level results: Among expanded TCRs, significantly more large CDR3 similarity clusters formed than among controls.

TCRdb reprocessed the RACE reads via MiXCR and lists one record per CDR3 protein. The data show approximately 100,000 distinct CDR3 sequences, approximately 11% seen once. Sequencing was performed on whole blood, taken in connection with sensitization to the hapten diphenylcyclopropenone (DPC). The rearrangement uses TRBV27 and TRBJ2-7; 8 bases line up with TRBD1. The clonotype comes from a woman aged 40 to 55 with alopecia areata. Some clones in this sample may be carry-over from other donors' samples. This chain's CDR3 is CASSLARGHYEQYF. For the CDR3, the DNA is TGTGCCAGCAGTTTAGCCAGGGGGCACTACGAGCAGTACTTC.